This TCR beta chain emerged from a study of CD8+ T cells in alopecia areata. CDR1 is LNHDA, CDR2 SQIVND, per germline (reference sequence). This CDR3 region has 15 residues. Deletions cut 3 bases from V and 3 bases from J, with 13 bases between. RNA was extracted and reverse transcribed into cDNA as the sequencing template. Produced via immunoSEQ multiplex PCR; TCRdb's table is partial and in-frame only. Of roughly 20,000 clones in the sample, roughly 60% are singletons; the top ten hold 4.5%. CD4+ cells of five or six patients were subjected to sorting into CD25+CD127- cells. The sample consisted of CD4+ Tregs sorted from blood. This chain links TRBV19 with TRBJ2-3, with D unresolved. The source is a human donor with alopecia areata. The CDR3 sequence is CASSMKTSFTDTQYF. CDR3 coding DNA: TGTGCCAGTAGTATGAAGACATCATTTACAGATACGCAGTATTTT.